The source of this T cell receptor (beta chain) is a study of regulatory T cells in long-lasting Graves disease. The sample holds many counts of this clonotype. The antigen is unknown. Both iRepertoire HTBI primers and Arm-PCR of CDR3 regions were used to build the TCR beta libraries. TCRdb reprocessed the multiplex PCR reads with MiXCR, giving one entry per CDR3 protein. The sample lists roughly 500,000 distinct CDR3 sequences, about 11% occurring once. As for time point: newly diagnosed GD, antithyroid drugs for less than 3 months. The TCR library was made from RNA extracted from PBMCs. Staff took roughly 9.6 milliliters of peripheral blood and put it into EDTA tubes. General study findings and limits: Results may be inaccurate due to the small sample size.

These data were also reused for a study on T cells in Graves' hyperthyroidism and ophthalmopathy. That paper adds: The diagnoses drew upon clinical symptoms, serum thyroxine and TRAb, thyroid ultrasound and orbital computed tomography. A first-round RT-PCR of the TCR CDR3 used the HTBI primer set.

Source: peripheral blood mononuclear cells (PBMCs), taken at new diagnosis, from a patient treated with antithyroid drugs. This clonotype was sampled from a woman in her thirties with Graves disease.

CDR3 region: CASSLGAVNTEAFF. CDR3 nucleotides: TGTGCCAGCAGCTTAGGTGCGGTGAACACTGAAGCTTTCTTT. The V call is TRBV13, the J call TRBJ1-1, with D unresolved. The CDR3 is 14 amino acids. The V and J ends lost 0 bases and 0 bases respectively, with 5 bases between them. Germline loops: CDR1 PRHDT, CDR2 FYEKMQ (reference sequence).